One and the same sample provided the 4 T cell receptor beta chains below, sequenced in a study of early T cells in non-severe SARS-CoV-2 infection (dated by TCRdb to about 2021). To prepare the library, 5' RACE was applied. The sequencer was a NextSeq 500. TCRdb reprocessed the public reads (quality trimming at Q25 with fastp, clone calling with MiXCR) and kept in-frame beta chains. Identical CDR3 protein sequences are pooled into one entry, listed with their most common genes and DNA. This sample is represented by tens of thousands of distinct CDR3 sequences; over 8% of them were singletons. The top ten hold less than 20% of the sample. The source was whole blood, collected at baseline. These receptors came from an adult who was a healthcare worker with PCR-confirmed SARS-CoV-2 infection or an uninfected control (not recorded which).

This clonotype was seen a handful of times. J is TRBJ2-1 and V is TRBV19, with a possible D match to TRBD2 (5 bases). Germline V gives CDR1 LNHDA, CDR2 SQIVND (reference sequence). This CDR3 has 15 amino acids. Trimming cost V 3 bases and J 4 bases, with 13 bases left between them. CDR3 protein: CASSIEAGLYNEQFF. The CDR3 nucleotides are TGTGCCAGTAGTATCGAGGCAGGACTTTACAATGAGCAGTTCTTC.

CDR3: CASSQAPAREIHEQYF. CDR3 coding DNA: TGTGCCAGCAGCCAAGCGCCGGCCAGGGAAATTCACGAGCAGTACTTC. This chain links TRBV14 with TRBJ2-7; tentative D call: TRBD1 (5 bases). Trimming took 1 base from V and 5 from J, leaving 18 bases between them. The CDR3 sequence is 16 residues long. Germline values: CDR1 SGHDN, CDR2 FVKESK.

This clonotype was counted at least ten times. V usage is TRBV27 and J usage is TRBJ2-1; no firm D call. Germline loops: CDR1 MNHEY, CDR2 SMNVEV (reference sequence). Trimming stripped 0 bases from V and 3 bases from J, with 6 bases between. This CDR3 comprises 14 residues. The CDR3 DNA reads as TGTGCCAGCAGTTTATCGCCAGACTACAATGAGCAGTTCTTC. Protein sequence: CASSLSPDYNEQFF.

The genes are TRBV24-1 and TRBJ2-1; TRBD2 agrees at 8 bases. Germline-derived CDR1 and CDR2 are KGHDR and SFDVKD. The ends lost 2 bases at V and 5 bases at J; junction bases unmatched: 10. The CDR3 extends over 17 amino acids. The CDR3 DNA reads as TGTGCCACCAGTGATTCCCAGGCGGGGGGCCAGGACAATGAGCAGTTCTTC. This codes for CATSDSQAGGQDNEQFF.